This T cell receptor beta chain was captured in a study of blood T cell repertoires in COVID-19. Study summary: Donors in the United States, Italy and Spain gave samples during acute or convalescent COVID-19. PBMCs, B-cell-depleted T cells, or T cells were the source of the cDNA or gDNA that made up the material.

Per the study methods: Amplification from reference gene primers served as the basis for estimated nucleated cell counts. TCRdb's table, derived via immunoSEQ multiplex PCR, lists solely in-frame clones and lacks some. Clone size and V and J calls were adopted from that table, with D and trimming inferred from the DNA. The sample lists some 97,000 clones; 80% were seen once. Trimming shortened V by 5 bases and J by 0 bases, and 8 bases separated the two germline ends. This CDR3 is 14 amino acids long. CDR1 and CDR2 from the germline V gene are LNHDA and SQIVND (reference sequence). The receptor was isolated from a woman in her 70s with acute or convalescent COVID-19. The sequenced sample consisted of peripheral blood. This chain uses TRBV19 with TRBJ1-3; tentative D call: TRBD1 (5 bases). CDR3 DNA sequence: TGTGCCAGTAGTCCAGGGCTCTCTGGAAACACCATATATTTT. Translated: CASSPGLSGNTIYF.